The T cell receptor beta chain under discussion was sequenced for a study of beta chain features in type 1 diabetes. Trimming took off 2 bases at V and 5 bases at J, with 6 bases between the two ends. The germline V gene has CDR1 LNHNV and CDR2 YYDKDF (reference sequence). The CDR3 loop spans 12 amino acids. General study points: Sequencing from cDNA could over-represent high-TCR-expressing cells.

The isolated RNA, all of it, was reverse transcribed, so expressed TCRB transcripts were what got sequenced. The table came from immunoSEQ multiplex PCR; TCRdb's copy has only in-frame clones and leaves some out. The table lists hundreds of thousands of clones, around 30% of them singletons. To note about this clone: The antigen is not known.

Sequences were obtained from naive CD4+ T cells from blood. The chain employs TRBV15 and TRBJ2-5; D not resolved. The receptor was isolated from a man between 18 and 35 years old in good health. The CDR3 nucleotides are TGTGCCACCAGCAGATTGCGGGAGACCCAGTACTTC. Protein: CATSRLRETQYF.